These 25 T cell receptor beta chains came from one sample sequenced in a study of blood T cell repertoires in COVID-19. Sequencing used immunoSEQ multiplex PCR; TCRdb keeps in-frame clones, though not all of them. The profile covers about 70,000 clones, with around 80% appearing a single time and 4.8% taken by the ten largest. Material for sequencing was peripheral blood. The receptors shown here come from a woman at least 80 years old with active or convalescent COVID-19.

The chain has TRBV10-3 and TRBJ1-6; 9 bases fit TRBD1. Trimming took 1 base from V and 9 from J; bases not matched to a gene: 4. This CDR3 region has 15 residues. The V gene's germline CDR1 is ENHRY and CDR2 SYGVKD. Written as DNA, the CDR3 is TGTGCCATCAGTGAGTGGGGACAGGGAGGTTCACCCCTCCACTTT. Translated, it gives CAISEWGQGGSPLHF.

The chain employs TRBV30 and TRBJ2-1, with 7 bases fitting TRBD2. This CDR3 has 17 amino acids. Trimming removed 8 bases from V and 0 bases from J; junction bases left unmatched: 16. The germline V gene encodes CDR1 GTSNPN and CDR2 SVGIG (reference sequence). CDR3 sequence reads: CAGSLIGRGSSYNEQFF. The DNA for the CDR3 is TGTGCCGGGTCCCTTATAGGGCGGGGGAGCTCCTACAATGAGCAGTTCTTC.

A remark on this clone: One end of the junction is discordant with germline, which a read error may explain. The chain uses TRBV6-5 and TRBJ2-5; 7 bases fit TRBD2. CDR3 length equals 12 residues. Germline CDR1 MNHEY, CDR2 SVGAGI. The CDR3 DNA is TGTGCCAGCCTTCCCCCCGGACTAGGGTTAAACTTC. Translation gives CASLPPGLGLNF.

The chain has TRBV14 and TRBJ1-3; D is possibly TRBD1 (5 bases). CDR1 and CDR2 from the germline V gene are SGHDN and FVKESK. CDR3 size: 15 residues. V was clipped by 3 bases and J by 0 bases, with 9 bases between them. The CDR3 reads CASSHLQGSGNTIYF. CDR3 bases: TGTGCCAGCAGCCATCTCCAGGGCTCTGGAAACACCATATATTTT.

The chain combines TRBV19 with TRBJ1-2; 7 nucleotides match TRBD1. The CDR3 length is 12 residues. Germline V CDR1 and CDR2: LNHDA, SQIVND (reference sequence). V lost 10 bases, J lost 7 bases, and 9 bases stayed unmatched. CDR3 amino acids: CATGDRVAGYTF. Here the CDR3 DNA reads TGTGCCACCGGAGACAGGGTTGCTGGCTACACCTTC. Drawing the rest from reference TRBV19 and TRBJ1-2, the complete variable domain is DGGITQSPKYLFRKEGQNVTLSCEQNLNHDAMYWYRQDPGQGLRLIYYSQIVNDFQKGDIAEGYSVSREKKESFPLTVTSAQKNPTAFYLCATGDRVAGYTFGSGTRLTVV.

For this clone: A much larger clone sits a single nucleotide away, making a read error possible. The gene calls are TRBV2 and TRBJ2-2; 8 bases line up with TRBD2. J gave up 3 bases and V 11 bases, and 17 bases lay outside the gene matches. There are 17 residues in the CDR3. From germline, CDR1 is SNHLY and CDR2 FYNNEI. As DNA, the CDR3 is TGTGCCCCCCCCCGGGACGGGGGGGGCGGGGACACCGGGGAGCTGTTTTTT. The encoded protein is CAPPRDGGGGDTGELFF.

The gene calls are TRBV4-2 and TRBJ2-3, with TRBD2 matching 7 bases. The germline CDR1 and CDR2 sequences are LGHNA and YNFKEQ. The CDR3 contains 16 residues. V shed 4 bases, J shed 5 bases, and the junction held 12 bases outside the gene matches. CDR3 DNA sequence: TGTGCCAGCAGCCGAGGTAGCGGGTCGGTGGAAGATACGCAGTATTTT. Amino acids: CASSRGSGSVEDTQYF.

This rearrangement joins TRBV7-2 to TRBJ2-2; 7 positions match TRBD2. This CDR3 has 16 amino acids. Germline V gene sequence: CDR1 SGHTA, CDR2 FQGNSA. J gave up 0 bases and V 4 bases, and 5 bases lay outside the gene matches. The CDR3 spells CASSSERGANTGELFF. Here the CDR3 DNA reads TGTGCCAGCAGCTCGGAGCGGGGCGCGAACACCGGGGAGCTGTTTTTT.

The V and J genes are TRBV2 and TRBJ1-2; possible D gene TRBD1, 5 bases. The V end lost 6 bases, the J end lost 3 bases, and 14 bases lay between the germline ends. This CDR3 contains 14 residues. Germline V gives CDR1 SNHLY, CDR2 FYNNEI. CDR3 protein: CASSDDSDYYGYTF. The CDR3 DNA follows: TGTGCCAGCAGCGACGACAGCGACTACTATGGCTACACCTTC. Based on the CDR3 plus reference TRBV2 and TRBJ1-2, the full variable domain is EPEVTQTPSHQVTQMGQEVILRCVPISNHLYFYWYRQILGQKVEFLVSFYNNEISEKSEIFDDQFSVERPDGSNFTLKIRSTKLEDSAMYFCASSDDSDYYGYTFGSGTRLTVV.

The CDR3 here is CASSPGTSGPRQETQYF. The CDR3 DNA is TGCGCCAGCAGCCCGGGGACTAGCGGTCCACGTCAAGAGACCCAGTACTTC. V and J are TRBV5-1 and TRBJ2-5; 11 positions match TRBD2. CDR1 and CDR2 (germline): SGHRS, YFSETQ. This CDR3 is built from 17 residues. The ends lost 4 bases at V and 2 bases at J; junction bases unmatched: 10. Combining the CDR3 with reference TRBV5-1 and TRBJ2-5 gives the whole variable domain KAGVTQTPRYLIKTRGQQVTLSCSPISGHRSVSWYQQTPGQGLQFLFEYFSETQRNKGNFPGRFSGRQFSNSRSEMNVSTLELGDSALYLCASSPGTSGPRQETQYFGPGTRLLVL.

For the CDR3, the DNA is TGTGCCAGCAGCTTACAGGGATTGGGCGGCTACACCTTC. Translated: CASSLQGLGGYTF. The chain carries TRBV7-2 and TRBJ1-2, with D maybe TRBD1 (5 bases). This CDR3 region has 13 residues. Looked up from germline, CDR1 is SGHTA and CDR2 is FQGNSA. V was cut by 2 bases and J by 8 bases, with 12 bases left in between. The whole variable domain, remainder taken from reference TRBV7-2 and TRBJ1-2, is GAGVSQSPSNKVTEKGKDVELRCDPISGHTALYWYRQSLGQGLEFLIYFQGNSAPDKSGLPSDRFSAERTGGSVSTLTIQRTQQEDSAVYLCASSLQGLGGYTFGSGTRLTVV.

This clone was detected only once. This chain joins TRBV7-9 and TRBJ2-7; D gene uncertain. The V end was cut by 3 bases, the J end by 2 bases, with 11 bases between. This CDR3 contains 14 residues. Germline V lookup: CDR1 SEHNR, CDR2 FQNEAQ (reference sequence). The CDR3 sequence: CASSFPPPAYEQYF. For the CDR3, the DNA is TGTGCCAGCAGCTTCCCCCCCCCAGCCTACGAGCAGTACTTC.

The CDR3 coding sequence is TGTGCCAGCAGCGCGACAGGAAAATCTCGTGAGCAGTTCTTC. It translates to CASSATGKSREQFF. The V and J genes are TRBV6-2 or TRBV6-3 and TRBJ2-1, with D possibly matching TRBD1 (6 bases). The CDR3 runs to 14 residues. Trimming pared 6 bases from V and 9 bases from J, leaving 18 bases between. Germline V lookup: CDR1 MNHEY, CDR2 SVGEGT.

The chain has TRBV7-3 and TRBJ2-1; 9 bases are shared with TRBD2. The CDR3 contains 16 residues. The J segment lost 8 bases and the V segment lost 1 base, leaving 9 bases of the junction unmatched. Per germline, CDR1 SGHTA and CDR2 FQGTGA. The CDR3 reads CASSLKSGRSWDEQFF. The CDR3 DNA sequence: TGTGCCAGCAGCTTAAAGAGCGGGAGGTCCTGGGATGAGCAGTTCTTC.

The CDR3 is CASSFSAPRAEQFF. The CDR3 nucleotides are TGCGCCAGCAGCTTCTCGGCCCCGCGGGCTGAGCAGTTCTTC. This chain connects TRBV5-1 to TRBJ2-1, with D possibly TRBD2 on 5 matching bases. The CDR3 is 14 amino acids. CDR1 SGHRS and CDR2 YFSETQ come from the germline V gene. The ends were cut back, 2 bases at V and 9 bases at J, with 15 bases in the middle.

J is TRBJ1-1 and V is TRBV5-1, with 7 bases fitting TRBD1. CDR1 and CDR2 (germline): SGHRS, YFSETQ. V shed 4 bases, J shed 7 bases, and the junction held 7 bases outside the gene matches. The CDR3 loop spans 13 amino acids. This chain's CDR3 is CASSAGTASEAFF. CDR3 bases: TGCGCCAGCAGCGCCGGGACAGCTAGTGAAGCTTTCTTT.

This chain connects TRBV29-1 to TRBJ2-7, with 9 bases that match TRBD1. CDR3 length: 14 residues. Trimming at V came to 4 bases and at J to 7 bases, leaving 11 bases not matched to a gene. Per the germline V gene, CDR1 is SQVTM and CDR2 is ANQGSEA. CDR3 bases: TGCAGCGTTGTAGGACAGGGGCCTTTGAGGGAGCAGTACTTC. It encodes CSVVGQGPLREQYF.

CDR3 in amino acids: CASSLSNEQFF. In nucleotides, the CDR3 is TGTGCCAGCAGTCTTAGTAATGAGCAGTTCTTC. V usage is TRBV12-3 or TRBV12-4 and J usage is TRBJ2-1, with D unclear. CDR3 length equals 11 residues. Trimming removed 5 bases at V and 7 bases at J, with 6 bases between.

The V and J genes are TRBV19 and TRBJ1-1; D remains unclear. Germline CDR1 is LNHDA and CDR2 is SQIVND (reference sequence). V was trimmed by 0 bases and J by 1 base, leaving 9 bases between them. The CDR3 is 15 amino acids. For the CDR3, the DNA is TGTGCCAGTAGTATAGAGAAAGCCGCGAACACTGAAGCTTTCTTT. Amino acid sequence: CASSIEKAANTEAFF.

The CDR3 here is CASSPVQGTLLYEQYF. CDR3 DNA: TGTGCCAGCAGCCCCGTACAGGGAACTCTATTATACGAGCAGTACTTC. V gene TRBV7-8 combines with J gene TRBJ2-7; weak D call: TRBD1 (6 bases). V lost 5 bases to trimming and J lost 4 bases, with 21 bases between them. The CDR3 spans 16 residues. Germline V gene sequence: CDR1 SGHVS, CDR2 FQNEAQ.

A single count supports this clone. This sequence joins TRBV3-1 (or the pseudogene TRBV3-2) and TRBJ2-5; the D gene is possibly TRBD2 (7 bases). The germline V gene encodes CDR1 LGHDT and CDR2 YNNKEL (reference sequence). The CDR3 runs to 14 residues. Trimming took 5 bases from V and 4 from J, leaving 14 bases between them. CDR3 bases: TGTGCCAGCAGCGGGGGGGCGGTCTTAGAGACCCAGTACTTC. This gives the protein CASSGGAVLETQYF.

The gene calls are TRBV19 and TRBJ1-5; unclear D gene. The CDR3 runs to 12 residues. Germline assignment: CDR1 LNHDA and CDR2 SQIVND (reference sequence). Trimming took 1 base from V and 9 from J, leaving 7 bases between them. CDR3 sequence (DNA): TGTGCCAGTAGTATAGGAGAGGCGCCCCAGCATTTT. Encoded protein: CASSIGEAPQHF.

This clone has only a few counts. The chain uses TRBV4-3 and TRBJ1-1; D not resolved. Trimming shortened V by 0 bases and J by 2 bases, and 7 bases separated the two germline ends. CDR1 and CDR2 (germline): LGHNA, YSLEER. This CDR3 spans 14 amino acids. The CDR3: CASSQDQINTEAFF. CDR3 bases: TGCGCCAGCAGCCAAGATCAGATAAACACTGAAGCTTTCTTT.

V and J are TRBV7-2 and TRBJ2-2; 10 nucleotides agree with TRBD2. The length of the CDR3 is 18 residues. V gave up 2 bases and J gave up 0 bases; unmatched junction bases: 6. Germline V gene data show CDR1 as SGHTA and CDR2 as FQGNSA. DNA of the CDR3: TGTGCCAGCAGCTTAAGGGCTAGCGGGGGAGCGAACACCGGGGAGCTGTTTTTT. Translated: CASSLRASGGANTGELFF.

The chain couples TRBV3-1 (or the pseudogene TRBV3-2) to TRBJ1-4; TRBD1 agrees at 8 bases. Germline CDR1 and CDR2: LGHDT and YNNKEL (reference sequence). V shed 3 bases and J 0 bases; nucleotides not matched to a gene: 21. CDR3 length: 22 residues. This CDR3 reads CASSQNIRTGLIKQATNEKLFF. The CDR3 bases are TGTGCCAGCAGCCAGAATATACGGACAGGGCTAATAAAGCAAGCAACTAATGAAAAACTGTTTTTT.